This T cell receptor (beta chain) was retrieved from a study of glioma-infiltrating T cells. Amplification of TCR alpha and beta CDR3 regions from RNA used iRepertoire nested multiplex PCR. One-step reverse transcription and amplification started from approximately 100-400 ng of tissue mRNA or PBMC total RNA. MiXCR, run by TCRdb on the multiplex PCR reads, gives a single entry per CDR3 protein. The sample lists about 89,000 distinct CDR3 sequences, roughly 23% occurring once. The table lists this clonotype with many counts. Looked up from germline, CDR1 is MNHNS and CDR2 is SASEGT. The ends were cut back, 6 bases at V and 5 bases at J, with 19 bases in the middle. CDR3 length equals 15 residues.

This TCR was recovered from a human donor with low-grade glioma or glioblastoma, undergoing nonglioma brain surgery, or in good health (not recorded which). The specimen sequenced was glioma tissue, nonneoplastic brain tissue, or PBMCs (not recorded which). This chain connects TRBV6-1 to TRBJ2-5; tentative D call: TRBD1 (6 bases). DNA of the CDR3: TGTGCCAGCAGATCACAGAGGCAGGGGCGCGAGACCCAGTACTTC. Amino acid sequence: CASRSQRQGRETQYF.